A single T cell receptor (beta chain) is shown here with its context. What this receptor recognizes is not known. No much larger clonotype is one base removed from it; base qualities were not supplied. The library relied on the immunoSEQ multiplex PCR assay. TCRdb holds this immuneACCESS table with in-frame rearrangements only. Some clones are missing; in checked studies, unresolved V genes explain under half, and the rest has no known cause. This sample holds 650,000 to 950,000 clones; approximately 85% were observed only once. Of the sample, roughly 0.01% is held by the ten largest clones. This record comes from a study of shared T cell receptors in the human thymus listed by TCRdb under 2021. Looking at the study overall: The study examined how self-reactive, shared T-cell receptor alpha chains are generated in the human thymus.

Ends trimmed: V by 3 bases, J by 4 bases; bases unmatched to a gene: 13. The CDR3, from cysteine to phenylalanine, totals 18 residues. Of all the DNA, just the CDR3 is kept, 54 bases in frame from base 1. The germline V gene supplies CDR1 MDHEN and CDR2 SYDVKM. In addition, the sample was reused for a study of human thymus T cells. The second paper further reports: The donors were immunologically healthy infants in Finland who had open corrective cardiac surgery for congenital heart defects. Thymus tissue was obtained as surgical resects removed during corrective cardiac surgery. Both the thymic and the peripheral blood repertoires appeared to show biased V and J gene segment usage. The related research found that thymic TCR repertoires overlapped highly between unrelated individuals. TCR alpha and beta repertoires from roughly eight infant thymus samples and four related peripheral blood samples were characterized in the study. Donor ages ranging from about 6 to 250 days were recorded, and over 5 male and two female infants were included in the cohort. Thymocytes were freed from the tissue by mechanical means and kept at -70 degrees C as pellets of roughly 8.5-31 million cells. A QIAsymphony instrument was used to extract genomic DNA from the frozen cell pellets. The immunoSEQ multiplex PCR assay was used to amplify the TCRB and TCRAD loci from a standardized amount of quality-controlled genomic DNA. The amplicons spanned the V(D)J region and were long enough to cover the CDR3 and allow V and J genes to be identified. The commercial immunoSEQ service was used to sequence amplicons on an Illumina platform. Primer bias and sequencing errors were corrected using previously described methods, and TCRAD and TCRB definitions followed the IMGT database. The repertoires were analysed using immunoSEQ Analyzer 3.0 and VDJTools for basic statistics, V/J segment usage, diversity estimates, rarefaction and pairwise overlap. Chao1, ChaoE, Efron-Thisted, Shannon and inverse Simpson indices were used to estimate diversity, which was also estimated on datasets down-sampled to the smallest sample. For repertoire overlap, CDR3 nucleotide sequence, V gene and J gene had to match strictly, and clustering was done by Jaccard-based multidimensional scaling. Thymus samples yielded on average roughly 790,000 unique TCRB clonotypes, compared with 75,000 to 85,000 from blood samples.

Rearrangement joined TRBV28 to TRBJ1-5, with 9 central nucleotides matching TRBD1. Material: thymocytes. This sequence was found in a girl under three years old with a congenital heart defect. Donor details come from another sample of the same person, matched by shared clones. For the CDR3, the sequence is CASSFIESGQGLNQPQHF. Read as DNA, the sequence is TGTGCCAGCAGTTTTATCGAGTCCGGACAGGGGCTAAATCAGCCCCAGCATTTT.